This T cell receptor (beta chain) was obtained from a study of patients and donors after allogeneic stem cell transplantation. This clonotype turned up a few times. V trimming: 6 bases; J trimming: 3 bases; junction bases outside the gene matches: 7. The CDR3 has 15 residues. Germline V gene data show CDR1 as MNHNS and CDR2 as SASEGT. TCRdb reanalysed the RT-PCR reads using MiXCR and keeps one entry per CDR3 protein. Here the sample spans 15,000 to 20,000 distinct CDR3 sequences, approximately 25% being singletons. V is TRBV6-1 and J is TRBJ1-5, with 8 bases lining up with TRBD1. The specimen was blood, either unsorted or a sorted T cell fraction (not recorded which). The source of this sequence is a human donor who was either an allogeneic HSCT recipient or a stem cell or donor lymphocyte infusion donor (not recorded which). It is not recorded whose cells these are; they may come from a transplant donor. The CDR3 sequence is CASSLDRVTNQPQHF. Here the CDR3 DNA reads TGTGCCAGCAGCTTGGACAGGGTGACCAATCAGCCCCAGCATTTT.